These 17 T cell receptor beta chains originate from one sample sequenced in a study of shared clonotypes between healthy human individuals. The repertoire was sequenced with immunoSEQ multiplex PCR; TCRdb's copy has only in-frame clones and lacks some. The table includes more than 2 million clones, less than 95% detected once. Naive CD8 cells were CD45RO-negative, positively selected for CCR7, excluding terminally differentiated effector memory CD45RA+ cells. Sequenced input: naive CD8+ T cells sorted from blood. The receptor source for this set is a man aged 18 to 30 in good health.

The rearrangement links TRBV27 to TRBJ2-5, with a tentative D call TRBD2 (5 bases). Germline V CDR1 and CDR2: MNHEY, SMNVEV (reference sequence). Deletions cut 6 bases from V and 5 bases from J, with 19 bases between. This CDR3 spans 15 amino acids. CDR3 loop: CASSSWIEGRETQYF. CDR3 DNA: TGTGCCAGCAGCTCTTGGATTGAGGGTCGGGAGACCCAGTACTTC.

This sequence joins TRBV6-6 and TRBJ2-3; D is perhaps TRBD1 or TRBD2 (5 bases each). Germline lookup yields CDR1 MNHNY and CDR2 SVGAGI (reference sequence). The CDR3 has 14 amino acids. Trimming cost V 6 bases and J 2 bases, with 12 bases left between them. Here the CDR3 reads CASRPGDLTDTQYF. CDR3 DNA sequence: TGTGCCAGCAGACCCGGGGACCTCACAGATACGCAGTATTTT.

Concerning this clone itself: Other DNA sequences within the sample encode an identical CDR3. The chain employs TRBV4-1 and TRBJ2-3; D uncertain. The V gene lost 1 base and the J gene lost 2 bases, with 4 bases spanning the gap. The CDR3 is 13 residues long. CDR1 is MGHRA, CDR2 YSYEKL, per germline. CDR3 amino acids: CASSQGITDTQYF. CDR3 DNA: TGCGCCAGCAGCCAAGGTATCACAGATACGCAGTATTTT.

The chain is built from TRBV27 and TRBJ2-7, with 14 bases fitting TRBD2. J lost 5 bases, V lost 2 bases, and 5 bases had no gene match. There are 16 residues in the CDR3. Germline V gene sequence: CDR1 MNHEY, CDR2 SMNVEV (reference sequence). The CDR3, as DNA: TGTGCCAGCAGTTTAGACGGGACTAGCGGGAGAAACGAGCAGTACTTC. Its translation: CASSLDGTSGRNEQYF.

The DNA of the CDR3 is TGTGCCAGCAGCCACCAGACAGGGGGTTACGGCTACACCTTC. This sequence encodes CASSHQTGGYGYTF. V and J are TRBV6-5 and TRBJ1-2; 9 bases match TRBD1. Germline lookup yields CDR1 MNHEY and CDR2 SVGAGI. CDR3 length equals 14 residues. V was clipped by 6 bases and J by 8 bases; unmatched bases: 10.

The chain joins TRBV5-6 to TRBJ1-2; a possible D gene is TRBD1 (6 bases). V shed 0 bases and J shed 3 bases, with 6 bases lying between them. This CDR3 region has 13 residues. CDR1 and CDR2 from the germline V gene are SGHDT and YYEEEE. The CDR3 loop is CASSLDRDYGYTF. The CDR3 DNA reads TGTGCCAGCAGCTTGGACAGGGACTATGGCTACACCTTC.

J is TRBJ2-7 and V is TRBV7-9; D not certain. V was trimmed by 3 bases and J by 0 bases, leaving 15 bases between them. The CDR3 is made up of 16 amino acids. The V gene's germline CDR1 is SEHNR and CDR2 FQNEAQ (reference sequence). This chain's CDR3 is CASSFSVRVSSYEQYF. The CDR3 DNA sequence: TGTGCCAGCAGCTTTTCGGTACGGGTTAGCTCCTACGAGCAGTACTTC.

V gene TRBV2 combines with J gene TRBJ2-2, with TRBD2 matching 8 bases. This CDR3 has 14 amino acids. Germline CDR1 SNHLY, CDR2 FYNNEI. The J segment lost 1 base and the V segment lost 7 bases, leaving 2 bases of the junction unmatched. CDR3 amino acids: CASTLAGNTGELFF. The CDR3 nucleotides read TGTGCCAGCACCCTAGCGGGGAACACCGGGGAGCTGTTTTTT.

On this clone itself: Other DNA sequences in the same sample also yield this CDR3. This sequence joins TRBV6-5 and TRBJ2-1, with 12 positions matching TRBD2. J was trimmed by 8 bases and V by 5 bases; bases with no gene match: 7. The germline V gene encodes CDR1 MNHEY and CDR2 SVGAGI. CDR3 length: 15 amino acids. This CDR3 reads CASSPLAGGRDEQFF. DNA for the CDR3: TGTGCCAGCAGTCCACTAGCGGGAGGCCGTGATGAGCAGTTCTTC.

This clone was found once. The V call is TRBV4-2, the J call TRBJ2-3; possibly TRBD2 for D (5 bases). There are 17 residues in the CDR3. V was cut by 3 bases and J by 2 bases, with 18 bases left in between. The germline gives CDR1 LGHNA, CDR2 YNFKEQ. The CDR3: CASSHDYLAGPTDTQYF. The CDR3 DNA follows: TGTGCCAGCAGCCATGACTATTTAGCCGGCCCCACAGATACGCAGTATTTT.

The chain joins TRBV7-9 to TRBJ2-7; 9 bases are shared with TRBD1. Germline V gene lookup returns CDR1 SEHNR and CDR2 FQNEAQ (reference sequence). After removal of 4 bases from V and 0 bases from J, the junction contained 7 bases not matched to a gene. The CDR3 sequence is 16 residues long. The CDR3 DNA follows: TGTGCCAGCAGCTCCTGGACAGGGGTAGACTCCTACGAGCAGTACTTC. Its translation is CASSSWTGVDSYEQYF.

This clone has a single count. The chain employs TRBV29-1 and TRBJ2-1; the D gene is possibly TRBD2 (5 bases). Germline CDR1 SQVTM, CDR2 ANQGSEA. V lost 4 bases and J lost 8, with 15 bases in between. The CDR3 extends over 13 amino acids. CDR3 DNA sequence: TGCAGCGTTGCGGGGTCCTATGGGGATGAGCAGTTCTTC. As protein: CSVAGSYGDEQFF.

This sequence joins TRBV6-1 and TRBJ2-7; 8 positions agree with TRBD1. Losses at the gene ends were 6 bases for V and 7 bases for J; bases not matched to a gene: 14. The CDR3 spans 15 residues. CDR1 MNHNS and CDR2 SASEGT come from the germline V gene. The CDR3 sequence is CASSISSGQGREQYF. CDR3 DNA sequence: TGTGCCAGCAGCATAAGTTCAGGACAGGGTCGAGAGCAGTACTTC.

V is TRBV30 and J is TRBJ2-7, with TRBD1 matching 10 bases. V lost 2 bases to trimming and J lost 3 bases; unmatched junction nucleotides: 4. Germline CDR1 is GTSNPN and CDR2 is SVGIG (reference sequence). The CDR3 extends over 14 amino acids. The CDR3 spells CAWSSGTGVYEQYF. As DNA, the CDR3 is TGTGCCTGGAGTTCCGGGACAGGGGTCTACGAGCAGTACTTC.

V gene TRBV19 combines with J gene TRBJ2-7; 10 nucleotides align to TRBD1. Germline CDR1 reads LNHDA; CDR2 reads SQIVND (reference sequence). V shed 5 bases and J 4 bases; nucleotides not matched to a gene: 5. This CDR3 comprises 14 residues. As DNA, the CDR3 is TGTGCCAGTAGTGACGGGACAGGGGTGTACGAGCAGTACTTC. Amino acids: CASSDGTGVYEQYF.

In regard to this clone: The sample holds other DNA sequences that translate to the same CDR3. The chain recombines TRBV27 with TRBJ2-7; 8 bases line up with TRBD1. The CDR3 runs 13 residues. V shed 6 bases, J shed 1 base, and the junction held 2 bases outside the gene matches. Per germline, CDR1 MNHEY and CDR2 SMNVEV (reference sequence). CDR3: CASSRDRSYEQYF. The CDR3 DNA reads TGTGCCAGCAGCCGGGACAGGTCCTACGAGCAGTACTTC.

In its sample, this clone was seen once. The sample carries other DNA sequences with the same CDR3. The gene calls are TRBV7-9 and TRBJ2-7; D gene uncertain. Trimming took off 2 bases at V and 2 bases at J, with 7 bases between the two ends. The V gene's germline CDR1 is SEHNR and CDR2 FQNEAQ (reference sequence). The CDR3 is 13 residues long. In DNA form, the CDR3 reads TGTGCCAGCAGCTTACCTACAGCCTACGAGCAGTACTTC. Translation gives CASSLPTAYEQYF.